These 12 T cell receptor beta chains were all obtained from the same sample, sequenced in a study of blood T cells in healthy people across ages. Next came a second PCR, run for roughly 7 to 12 cycles, which used a sample-barcoded 5' primer along with a J-beta primer mix. One entry per CDR3 protein, called by TCRdb with MiXCR from the 5' RACE reads. Here the sample spans around 1,900,000 distinct CDR3 sequences, roughly two fifths being singletons. Material: blood. These receptor sequences come from a human donor in good health.

About this clonotype itself: The conserved closing phenylalanine or tryptophan is absent in this CDR3, likely reflecting a read error. The gene calls are TRBV13 and TRBJ2-1; tentative D call: TRBD1 (6 bases). The V end was cut by 4 bases, the J end by 6 bases, with 16 bases between. Germline CDR1 and CDR2: PRHDT and FYEKMQ (reference sequence). This CDR3 comprises 15 residues. CDR3 region: CASSWHRDPSNEQFL. For the CDR3, the DNA is TGTGCCAGCAGCTGGCACAGGGATCCGAGCAATGAGCAGTTCTTA.

A few counts support this clonotype. J is TRBJ1-2 and V is TRBV7-9; TRBD1 might be the D (5 bases). The length of the CDR3 is 14 residues. CDR1 SEHNR and CDR2 FQNEAQ come from the germline V gene (reference sequence). Trimming stripped 1 base from V and 5 bases from J, with 11 bases between. The CDR3 region is CASSLVEGKYGYTF. CDR3 nucleotide sequence: TGTGCCAGCAGCTTAGTGGAGGGGAAATATGGCTACACCTTC.

V usage is TRBV6-2 or TRBV6-3 and J usage is TRBJ2-1, with 7 bases lining up with TRBD2. V trimming: 1 base; J trimming: 4 bases; junction bases outside the gene matches: 7. Germline values: CDR1 MNHEY, CDR2 SVGEGT. This CDR3 spans 16 amino acids. The CDR3 nucleotides read TGTGCCAGCAGTTACTTTTACCGGGGGGTGTACAATGAGCAGTTCTTC. Protein: CASSYFYRGVYNEQFF.

Comments on this clonotype: The junction differs from germline at one of its ends, possibly a read error. The chain links TRBV24-1 to TRBJ2-4, with a weak D call TRBD1 (5 bases). Germline V gene lookup returns CDR1 KGHDR and CDR2 SFDVKD. This CDR3 has 14 amino acids. The CDR3 sequence: CATRGGRGIDIRYF. The CDR3 DNA sequence: TGTGCCACCAGGGGCGGAAGGGGAATAGACATTCGGTACTTC.

This chain connects TRBV20-1 to TRBJ1-2, with 8 bases matching TRBD1. The CDR3 spans 15 residues. After removal of 3 bases from V and 2 bases from J, the junction contained 8 bases not matched to a gene. The germline V gene has CDR1 DFQATT and CDR2 SNEGSKA (reference sequence). CDR3 in DNA: TGCAGTGCTAGCAGAGCAGGGGGCCGGAACTATGGCTACACCTTC. Translating it yields CSASRAGGRNYGYTF.

This clonotype was detected a few times. The rearrangement links TRBV10-3 to TRBJ2-1; unclear D gene. Germline V gene data show CDR1 as ENHRY and CDR2 as SYGVKD. The CDR3 spans 14 residues. Deletions cut 9 bases from V and 0 bases from J, with 12 bases between. The CDR3 region has the DNA TGTGCCATTGGGTATACCTCCTCCTACAATGAGCAGTTCTTC. Translated: CAIGYTSSYNEQFF.

This clonotype was observed a few times. This chain joins TRBV20-1 and TRBJ2-3; 9 bases are shared with TRBD2. After removal of 7 bases from V and 2 bases from J, the junction contained 10 bases not matched to a gene. This CDR3 region has 15 residues. The germline gives CDR1 DFQATT, CDR2 SNEGSKA (reference sequence). The CDR3 is CSVPSGGPVTDTQYF. The DNA of the CDR3 is TGCAGTGTCCCGAGCGGGGGGCCAGTCACAGATACGCAGTATTTT.

This clonotype was found many times. A read error may produce the germline difference seen at one junction end. The rearrangement uses TRBV7-3 and TRBJ2-5; no clear D gene. The CDR3 is 13 residues long. The germline gives CDR1 SGHTA, CDR2 FQGTGA. Here the CDR3 reads CASSLRREETQYF. The DNA for the CDR3 is TGCGCCAGCAGCCTCAGAAGAGAGGAGACCCAGTACTTC.

This chain connects TRBV3-1 to TRBJ1-2, with D possibly matching TRBD1 (6 bases). CDR3 length equals 13 residues. The germline gives CDR1 LGHDT, CDR2 YNNKEL (reference sequence). V lost 6 bases and J lost 8, with 16 bases in between. CDR3 bases: TGTGCCAGCAGTGTGGGGGCGGGGAAGGGCTACACCTTC. Its translation is CASSVGAGKGYTF.

This clonotype is a singleton in its sample. This chain connects TRBV5-1 to TRBJ2-6; D could derive from TRBD1 or TRBD2 (5 bases each). The V and J ends lost 0 bases and 0 bases respectively, with 16 bases between them. This CDR3 region has 19 residues. The germline V gene has CDR1 SGHRS and CDR2 YFSETQ. CDR3 nucleotide sequence: TGCGCCAGCAGCTTGGTCCAGGGTTTAGGGAGCTCTGGGGCCAACGTCCTGACTTTC. Translating it yields CASSLVQGLGSSGANVLTF. Full variable domain (outside the CDR3, taken from reference TRBV5-1 and TRBJ2-6): KAGVTQTPRYLIKTRGQQVTLSCSPISGHRSVSWYQQTPGQGLQFLFEYFSETQRNKGNFPGRFSGRQFSNSRSEMNVSTLELGDSALYLCASSLVQGLGSSGANVLTFGAGSRLTVL.

The V and J genes are TRBV29-1 and TRBJ1-1; 9 nucleotides agree with TRBD1. In germline, CDR1 is SQVTM, CDR2 ANQGSEA. The CDR3 sequence is 15 residues long. V was clipped by 7 bases and J by 3 bases; unmatched bases: 12. The CDR3 region has the DNA TGCAGCGCCGCCGGGACAGGGAACGGGGACACTGAAGCTTTCTTT. Translated: CSAAGTGNGDTEAFF.

This clonotype was observed a few times. The rearrangement uses TRBV7-8 and TRBJ2-4, with a tentative D call TRBD2 (5 bases). The CDR3 length is 14 residues. Trimming stripped 4 bases from V and 5 bases from J, with 12 bases between. CDR1 is SGHVS, CDR2 FQNEAQ, per germline. CDR3 in DNA: TGTGCCAGCAGCTCCGGACTGCGCCAAAACATTCAGTACTTC. This encodes CASSSGLRQNIQYF.